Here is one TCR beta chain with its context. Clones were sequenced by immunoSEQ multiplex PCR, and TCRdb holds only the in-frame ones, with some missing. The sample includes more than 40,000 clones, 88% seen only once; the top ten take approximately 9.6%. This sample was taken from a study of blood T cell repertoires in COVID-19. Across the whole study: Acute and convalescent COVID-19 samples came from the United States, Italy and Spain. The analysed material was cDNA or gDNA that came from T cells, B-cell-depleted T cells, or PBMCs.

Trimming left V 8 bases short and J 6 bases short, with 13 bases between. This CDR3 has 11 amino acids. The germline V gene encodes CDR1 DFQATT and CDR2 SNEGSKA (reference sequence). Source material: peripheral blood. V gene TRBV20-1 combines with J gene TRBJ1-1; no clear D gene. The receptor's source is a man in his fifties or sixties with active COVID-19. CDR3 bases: TGCAGTACCCAGGTGTACGCTGAAGCTTTCTTT. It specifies CSTQVYAEAFF.